The source of this TCR beta chain is a study of cytomegalovirus exposure and HLA in healthy donors. The germline V gene has CDR1 SGHTA and CDR2 FQGTGA. The CDR3 is made up of 16 amino acids. V gave up 1 base and J gave up 4 bases; unmatched junction bases: 8. PCR amplification relied on 60 Vbeta primers (plus 13 Jbeta primers). TCRdb keeps only in-frame clones here, not all; method: immunoSEQ multiplex PCR. Of 150,000 to 200,000 clones listed, around 79% were seen once; the top ten hold roughly 1.5%. Sequences were obtained from PBMCs. The chain carries TRBV7-3 and TRBJ2-3, with TRBD2 matching 7 bases. The source is a woman in her 50s in good health and CMV-seronegative. The CDR3 DNA reads as TGTGCCAGCAGCTTAAACCCAGCGGGATATGCAGATACGCAGTATTTT. Translating gives CASSLNPAGYADTQYF.